This TCR beta chain is from a study of PD-L1 blockade in urothelial cancer (TCRdb year 2017). About the study as a whole: Therapy was started at some point between 2014 and 2016 for all patients, and atezolizumab 1,200 mg was administered intravenously every 3 weeks. About 90% of the 29 patients were males with bladder-origin urothelial cancer, and about 65% of the roughly 29 reported a prior smoking history. An ECOG performance status of 0 or 1 was recorded for the patients, and 0 to 3 prior chemotherapy regimens had been received by the patients. Blood samples were analyzed at two time points: 3 weeks after treatment start (second dose) and 6 weeks after treatment start. A median of approximately 140,000 T cells and 83,000 or so unique TCRs was obtained from blood samples, and a median clonality of roughly 0.08 was observed. An exploratory multi-omic analysis was conducted of the somatic, immune and clinical correlates of response to PD-L1 blockade with atezolizumab in urothelial cancer. Pretreatment tumor samples, along with matched peripheral blood serially collected before and after atezolizumab treatment, were subjected to TCR sequencing. Durable clinical benefit was defined as progression-free survival longer than 6 months, and TCR features were also tested against progression-free and overall survival. In the same patients who had TCR sequencing, pretreatment tumors also underwent whole exome sequencing and RNA sequencing. Durable clinical benefit was achieved by nine patients and was not achieved by 20 patients. Pretreatment blood TCR-seq was available for twenty-nine patients, at least one posttreatment blood collection was obtained for around 24 patients, and tumor TCR-seq was available for around 24 patients. The investigation overall reported the following: Improved progression-free and overall survival was found to be associated with pretreatment peripheral blood TCR clonality below the median. Because the sample size was small (n ≈ 27) and many of the analyses were exploratory, the results are meant to be hypothesis-generating. Among patients with durable benefit, tumor-associated TCR clones showed greater expansion in peripheral blood 3 weeks after treatment started (n ≈ 22, p = 0.022).

To estimate absolute template abundance from read counts, synthetic TCR analog templates were spiked into each PCR. TCRbeta CDR3 regions were amplified from genomic DNA with bias-controlled V and J gene primers using the immunoSEQ assay. Sequencing of rearranged TCRbeta segments was done at approximately 20X coverage. In the original analysis: Sequencing errors were corrected by clustering and CDR3s were annotated against IMGT to assign V, D and J genes. Out-of-frame and stop-codon sequences were excluded, and only productive TCRbeta rearrangements were used in downstream analyses. Clonality was computed as one minus Shannon entropy normalized by the log of the number of unique productive sequences. Clones differing between time points or between blood and tumor were identified by Fisher's exact test with Benjamini-Hochberg correction at adjusted p below 0.01. Entries here come from immuneACCESS through TCRdb and include only in-frame sequences with V and J called. Some clones fail to appear in such tables; in the studies checked, an unresolved V gene covers under half of the shortfall, and the cause of the remainder is unknown. D and trimming come from the DNA, and the V and J calls and clone size come from that table. Here the sample has around 100,000 clones; about 90% occur a single time. Under 2% of the sample is held by the ten biggest clonotypes.

The time point label here, explained by the study, means: pretreatment peripheral blood. A total of roughly 30 patients with locally advanced or metastatic urothelial carcinoma, treated at Memorial Sloan Kettering on a trial protocol, made up the cohort. Peripheral blood mononuclear cells were collected pretreatment and during treatment, with between 1 and 8 total time points per patient. The Qiagen DNeasy Blood extraction kit was used to purify genomic DNA from total PBMCs and from tumor samples. PBMCs were collected pretreatment and during treatment, and were isolated and stored as previously described. As regards this clone: The antigen this receptor binds is unknown. No qualities accompany the bases; no much larger clone lies one base away.

The CDR3 runs 16 residues from the cysteine to the phenylalanine. Only the CDR3 DNA stays, 48 bases, in frame from base 1. Cut back by 5 bases and 2 bases, the V and J ends lie 16 bases apart. CDR1 is given as MNHNY and CDR2 as SVGAGI, both from the germline V gene (reference sequence). The chain joins TRBV6-6 to TRBJ1-5, with the D gene too uncertain to name. The sequences come from PBMCs, collected around atezolizumab (anti-PD-L1) treatment. The origin of this receptor is a man aged 60 to 75 with urothelial cancer. The sequenced DNA is TGTGCCAGCAGTCTCCCCCCGGGGATGGGCAATCAGCCCCAGCATTTT. Its coded protein is CASSLPPGMGNQPQHF.